The clone carrying this TCR beta chain has a count of ten or more. The data originate from a study of T cell repertoires in cytomegalovirus infection. Across the study: Both a matching HLA type and CMV infection were indicated by public TCR beta signatures.

TCRdb recomputed calls from the reads with MiXCR, one row per CDR3 protein. The sample yields 450,000 to 550,000 distinct CDR3 sequences, more than 15% seen once. The receptor's source is a human donor in good health (CMV status not recorded). Some clones in this sample may be carry-over from other donors' samples. Sequenced material: CD8+ T cells from PBMCs.

CDR3 protein: CASSPWESGRYEQYF. CDR3 bases: TGTGCCAGCAGCCCCTGGGAGAGCGGGAGATACGAGCAGTACTTC. This chain joins TRBV7-9 and TRBJ2-7, with 8 bases lining up with TRBD2. This CDR3 comprises 15 residues. Looked up from germline, CDR1 is SEHNR and CDR2 is FQNEAQ (reference sequence). V was clipped by 5 bases and J by 4 bases; unmatched bases: 10.